This entry describes one T cell receptor beta chain. What this receptor recognizes is not known. There are no base qualities to consult, and no much larger clone falls within one base. Sorted unstimulated T cells and proliferating T cells recovered from mixed lymphocyte reactions underwent TCRbeta CDR3 sequencing. Fresh whole blood from 9 to 11 HLA-typed healthy donors was used to isolate PBMCs. To map where alloreactive clones came from, CD4+ regulatory T cells in the unstimulated state were FACS-sorted. These data belong to a study of siplizumab effects on memory and regulatory T cells (dated by TCRdb to about 2019). The study in broad terms: The effect of the anti-CD2 antibody siplizumab on alloreactive T-cell subsets was examined in allogeneic mixed lymphocyte reactions constructed from human PBMCs. The study at large found these results: Among mappable alloreactive CD4+ clones, an average Treg-derived fraction of 68.8% was observed with siplizumab, compared with 26.9% in control reactions. Compared with memory T cells, unstimulated naive T cells appeared more diverse, and naive cells seemed to make a substantial contribution to the alloresponse. Siplizumab significantly reduced the cumulative frequency of alloreactive sequences traceable to unstimulated CD4+ memory T cells. For roughly 80-95% of proliferating CD4+ or CD8+ clones, no naive or memory phenotype could be assigned. Sequences below about 10^-5 frequency were poorly captured, so only a minor fraction of alloreactive clones could be mapped to unstimulated subsets. Whether proliferating Tregs from siplizumab cultures were suppressive was not functionally confirmed.

Including the terminal cysteine and phenylalanine, the CDR3 comprises 13 residues. Only CDR3 DNA remains: 39 bases, in frame from the first base. Taken from the germline V gene, the CDR1 and CDR2 loops are SQVTM and ANQGSEA. V is reduced by 5 bases and J by 3 bases, leaving a spacing of 14 bases between them. Receptors were amplified or captured by the immunoSEQ multiplex PCR assay. Approximately 10^5 TCR templates per sample were assayed by the deep sequencing platform. Genomic DNA extracted from sorted T cells was used for TCRbeta CDR3 sequencing. Per the source publication's procedure: The R programming language was used for clonal analysis of TCRbeta CDR3 data. Alloreactive CD4+ and CD8+ clones were defined by comparing unstimulated samples with post-reaction CFSE-low samples. Regulatory or non-regulatory origin was assigned to alloreactive CD4+ clones by matching of sequences to sorted unstimulated Treg and non-Treg repertoires. TCRdb's version of the immuneACCESS table is confined to in-frame rearrangements and falls short of the full clone set. An unresolved V gene accounts for under half of the shortfall where checked; the remainder is of unknown origin. From that table come the V and J calls and clone size; the DNA was used to work out D and trimming. Counted in this sample were over 100,000 clones; about 93% of them appeared once. The biggest ten clones account for 0.62% of the sample.

This clonotype originated in a human donor in good health. Input material: Tregs sorted from blood. The chain is encoded by TRBV29-1 joined to TRBJ2-7; the D segment could be TRBD1, given 6 matching bases. The CDR3 reads CSVSHTQGYEQYF. The sequenced DNA: TGCAGCGTTTCCCATACACAGGGCTACGAGCAGTACTTC.